The 6 T cell receptor beta chains below were found in one sample sequenced in a study of beta chain features in type 1 diabetes. The investigators reverse transcribed all of the isolated RNA, so they sequenced expressed TCRB transcripts. Using immunoSEQ multiplex PCR, the repertoire was profiled, and TCRdb retains in-frame clones only, with some absent. The sample includes 300,000 to 450,000 clones, around 12% of them seen just once. Sequenced: naive CD4+ T cells from blood. The receptors were sampled from a man aged 18-30 years in good health.

This clone was counted a few times. V and J are TRBV4-2 and TRBJ2-5; D gene ambiguous. Germline loops: CDR1 LGHNA, CDR2 YNFKEQ. This CDR3 contains 15 residues. The V gene lost 0 bases and the J gene lost 2 bases, with 10 bases spanning the gap. CDR3 amino acids: CASSQEFFSQETQYF. The CDR3 bases are TGTGCCAGCAGCCAAGAATTTTTCAGTCAAGAGACCCAGTACTTC.

This clone was seen only a few times. This sequence joins TRBV7-2 and TRBJ2-1; TRBD1 is a possible D gene (6 bases). The V and J ends lost 2 bases and 3 bases respectively, with 8 bases between them. Looked up from germline, CDR1 is SGHTA and CDR2 is FQGNSA. CDR3 size: 14 residues. CDR3 sequence reads: CASSLLGGYNEQFF. DNA for the CDR3: TGTGCCAGCAGCTTATTAGGGGGCTACAATGAGCAGTTCTTC.

This clone was counted a few times. V and J are TRBV7-3 and TRBJ1-1; TRBD1 is a possible D gene (5 bases). This CDR3 contains 15 residues. The germline V gene encodes CDR1 SGHTA and CDR2 FQGTGA. Trimming shortened V by 0 bases and J by 4 bases, and 12 bases separated the two germline ends. The CDR3 region has the DNA TGTGCCAGCAGCTTAACCGGCAGGGCGGCCACTGAAGCTTTCTTT. Amino acids: CASSLTGRAATEAFF.

This chain joins TRBV5-4 and TRBJ2-1, with a weak D call TRBD1 (5 bases). Trimming pared 3 bases from V and 5 bases from J, leaving 12 bases between. Germline V gene lookup returns CDR1 SGHNT and CDR2 YYREEE (reference sequence). This CDR3 contains 14 residues. CDR3 nucleotide sequence: TGTGCCAGCAGCTCGGCAGGGTGGGACAATGAGCAGTTCTTC. Amino acid sequence: CASSSAGWDNEQFF.

A few counts support this clone. This chain joins TRBV30 and TRBJ2-5, with D perhaps matching TRBD1 (5 bases). CDR3 length equals 11 residues. Germline V CDR1 and CDR2: GTSNPN, SVGIG (reference sequence). Trimming removed 2 bases at V and 5 bases at J, with 6 bases between. CDR3 bases: TGTGCCTGGAGTAAGGGGGAGACCCAGTACTTC. It translates to CAWSKGETQYF.

The J gene is TRBJ2-7, the V gene TRBV28; TRBD2 agrees at 10 bases. V gave up 8 bases and J gave up 2 bases; unmatched junction bases: 6. The CDR3 is made up of 14 amino acids. Germline CDR1 is MDHEN and CDR2 is SYDVKM. CDR3 bases: TGTGCCAGCTTCGCTAGCGGGGGCCCCTACGAGCAGTACTTC. Its protein is CASFASGGPYEQYF.